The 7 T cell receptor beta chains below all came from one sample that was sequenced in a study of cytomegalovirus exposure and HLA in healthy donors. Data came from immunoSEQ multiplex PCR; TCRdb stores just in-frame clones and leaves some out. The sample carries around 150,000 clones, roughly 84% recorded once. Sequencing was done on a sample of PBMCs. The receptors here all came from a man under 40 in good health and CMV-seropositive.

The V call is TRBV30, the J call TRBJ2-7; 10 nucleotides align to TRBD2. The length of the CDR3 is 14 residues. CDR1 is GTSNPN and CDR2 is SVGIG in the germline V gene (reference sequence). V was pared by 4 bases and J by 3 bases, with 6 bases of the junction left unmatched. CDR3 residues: CAWTTSGMGYEQYF. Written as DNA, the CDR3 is TGTGCCTGGACCACTAGCGGGATGGGCTACGAGCAGTACTTC. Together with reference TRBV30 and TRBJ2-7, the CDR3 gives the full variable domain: SQTIHQWPATLVQPVGSPLSLECTVEGTSNPNLYWYRQAAGRGLQLLFYSVGIGQISSEVPQNLSASRPQDRQFILSSKKLLLSDSGFYLCAWTTSGMGYEQYFGPGTRLTVT.

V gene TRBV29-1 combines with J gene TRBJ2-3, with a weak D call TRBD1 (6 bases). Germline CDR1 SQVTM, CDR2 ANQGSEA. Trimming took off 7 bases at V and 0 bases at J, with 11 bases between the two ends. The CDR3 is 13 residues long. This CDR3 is CSAGGGSTDTQYF. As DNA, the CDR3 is TGCAGCGCTGGGGGCGGTAGCACAGATACGCAGTATTTT.

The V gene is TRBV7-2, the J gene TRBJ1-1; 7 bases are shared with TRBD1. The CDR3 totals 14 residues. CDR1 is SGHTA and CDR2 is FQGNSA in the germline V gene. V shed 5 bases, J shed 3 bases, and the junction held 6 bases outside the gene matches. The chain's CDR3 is CASSQYRGYTEAFF. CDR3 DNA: TGTGCCAGCAGCCAGTACAGGGGTTACACTGAAGCTTTCTTT.

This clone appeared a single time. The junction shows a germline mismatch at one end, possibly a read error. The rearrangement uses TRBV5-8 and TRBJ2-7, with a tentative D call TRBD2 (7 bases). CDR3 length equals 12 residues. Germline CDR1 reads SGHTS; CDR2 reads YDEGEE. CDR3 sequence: CRGGGLVYEQYF. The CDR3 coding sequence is TGCCGGGGCGGGGGCCTTGTCTACGAGCAGTACTTC.

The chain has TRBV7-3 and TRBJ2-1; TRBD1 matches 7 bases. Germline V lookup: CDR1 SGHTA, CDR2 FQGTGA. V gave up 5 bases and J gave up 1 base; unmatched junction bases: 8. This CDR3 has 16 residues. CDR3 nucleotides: TGTGCCAGCAGCCTCCAGGGGGTCACGTCCTACAATGAGCAGTTCTTC. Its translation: CASSLQGVTSYNEQFF.

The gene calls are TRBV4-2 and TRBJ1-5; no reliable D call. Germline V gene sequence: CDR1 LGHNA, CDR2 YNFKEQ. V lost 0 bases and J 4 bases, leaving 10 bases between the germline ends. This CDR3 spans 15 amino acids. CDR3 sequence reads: CASSQDRSSNQPQHF. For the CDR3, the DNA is TGTGCCAGCAGCCAAGATCGGAGTAGTAATCAGCCCCAGCATTTT.

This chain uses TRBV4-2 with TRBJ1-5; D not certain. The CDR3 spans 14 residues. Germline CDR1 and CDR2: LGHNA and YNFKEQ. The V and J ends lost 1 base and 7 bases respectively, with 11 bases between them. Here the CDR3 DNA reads TGTGCCAGCAGCCAAGCCGGGGATGGCCAGCCCCAGCATTTT. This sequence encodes CASSQAGDGQPQHF.